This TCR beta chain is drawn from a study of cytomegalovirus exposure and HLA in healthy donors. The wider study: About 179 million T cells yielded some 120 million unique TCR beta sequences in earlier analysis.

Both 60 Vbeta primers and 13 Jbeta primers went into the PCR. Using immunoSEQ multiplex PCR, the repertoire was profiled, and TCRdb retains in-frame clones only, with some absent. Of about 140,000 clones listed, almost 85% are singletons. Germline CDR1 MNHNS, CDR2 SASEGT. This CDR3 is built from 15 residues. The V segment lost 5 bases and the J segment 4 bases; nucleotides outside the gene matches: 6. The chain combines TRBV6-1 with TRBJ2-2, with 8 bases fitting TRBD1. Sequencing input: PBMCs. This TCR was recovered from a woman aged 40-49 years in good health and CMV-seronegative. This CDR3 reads CASSFATGATGELFF. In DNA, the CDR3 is TGTGCCAGCAGTTTCGCGACAGGGGCCACCGGGGAGCTGTTTTTT.